A single sample gave rise to the 11 T cell receptor beta chains below, sequenced in a study of shared clonotypes between healthy human individuals. Sequenced by immunoSEQ multiplex PCR; TCRdb stores in-frame clones only, minus some. The sample has 2 million to 3 million clones; 93% are singletons. Sequencing used naive CD4+ T cells from PBMCs. The subset here: CD45RA+ positively selected. These TCRs come from a man in his late teens or twenties in good health. Some clones in this sample may be carry-over from other donors' samples.

In regard to this clone: The junction shows a germline mismatch at one end, possibly a read error. The gene calls are TRBV18 and TRBJ2-2; D not resolved. Germline lookup yields CDR1 KGHSH and CDR2 LQKENI. The CDR3 consists of 14 residues. The CDR3 sequence is CASSPRLNAGELFF. The CDR3 DNA follows: TGTGCCAGCTCACCCCGACTGAACGCCGGGGAGCTGTTTTTT.

The rearrangement uses TRBV7-3 and TRBJ2-5, with a weak D call TRBD2 (5 bases). CDR1 is SGHTA, CDR2 FQGTGA, per germline. CDR3 length: 14 residues. The V gene lost 5 bases and the J gene lost 4 bases, with 14 bases spanning the gap. The DNA of the CDR3 is TGTGCCAGCAGCGTTTCACCGGGGTCAGAGACCCAGTACTTC. It specifies CASSVSPGSETQYF.

V is TRBV5-1 and J is TRBJ2-1; D perhaps matches TRBD2 (6 bases). V was shortened by 2 bases and J by 6 bases, with 21 bases between the two germline ends. Germline CDR1 is SGHRS and CDR2 is YFSETQ. This CDR3 spans 17 amino acids. The CDR3 sequence is CASSLKGVGLEVNEQFF. The DNA of the CDR3 is TGCGCCAGCAGCTTAAAGGGTGTGGGACTTGAGGTCAATGAGCAGTTCTTC.

The CDR3 loop reads CASSLEGNPPGYTF. The CDR3 DNA reads as TGCGCCAGCAGCTTGGAGGGGAACCCGCCTGGCTACACCTTC. This chain links TRBV5-1 with TRBJ1-2, with D perhaps TRBD1 (5 bases). The germline gives CDR1 SGHRS, CDR2 YFSETQ. Trimming took 0 bases from V and 7 from J, leaving 13 bases between them. This CDR3 spans 14 amino acids.

This chain uses TRBV18 with TRBJ2-5; D is undetermined. The CDR3 contains 15 residues. Germline V gene lookup returns CDR1 KGHSH and CDR2 LQKENI. V lost 6 bases to trimming and J lost 4 bases, with 18 bases between them. CDR3 coding DNA: TGTGCCAGCTCCCCCCCGGCGACAAATGGAGAGACCCAGTACTTC. Protein: CASSPPATNGETQYF.

The CDR3 coding sequence is TGCGCCAGCAGCTTACGTCGTCAGGGGCTTCCCTACAATGAGCAGTTCTTC. Translation gives CASSLRRQGLPYNEQFF. V gene TRBV5-1 combines with J gene TRBJ2-1; TRBD1 might be the D (6 bases). The CDR3 runs to 17 residues. CDR1 is SGHRS, CDR2 YFSETQ, per germline. The ends were cut back, 2 bases at V and 2 bases at J, with 17 bases in the middle.

For this clone: The sample carries other DNA sequences with the same CDR3. The chain uses TRBV18 and TRBJ1-5; D uncertain. The CDR3 is made up of 13 amino acids. CDR1 is KGHSH and CDR2 is LQKENI in the germline V gene. V shed 5 bases and J shed 0 bases, with 5 bases lying between them. CDR3 amino acids: CASSIDSNQPQHF. CDR3 DNA sequence: TGTGCCAGCTCAATAGATAGCAATCAGCCCCAGCATTTT.

The V and J genes are TRBV7-2 and TRBJ1-5; D is unresolved. The CDR3 consists of 14 residues. Trimming removed 3 bases from V and 7 bases from J, with 13 bases in between. The germline gives CDR1 SGHTA, CDR2 FQGNSA. The CDR3 DNA sequence: TGTGCCAGCAGCTTCGACCACATAAGACAGCCCCAGCATTTT. This gives the protein CASSFDHIRQPQHF.

This chain connects TRBV30 to TRBJ1-4; D unclear. This CDR3 is built from 13 residues. The germline V gene has CDR1 GTSNPN and CDR2 SVGIG (reference sequence). Trimming removed 1 base at V and 8 bases at J, with 11 bases between. CDR3 DNA: TGTGCCTGGAGTGCCACCCCTCGCGAAAAACTGTTTTTT. Its translation is CAWSATPREKLFF.

In its sample, this clone was seen once. The chain carries TRBV6-5 and TRBJ1-5; TRBD1 might be the D (6 bases). The CDR3 totals 14 residues. Per the germline V gene, CDR1 is MNHEY and CDR2 is SVGAGI. V lost 0 bases, J lost 9 bases, and 12 bases lay in between. The CDR3 is CASSYSMGAGPQHF. CDR3 DNA sequence: TGTGCCAGCAGTTACTCGATGGGGGCAGGGCCCCAGCATTTT.

This rearrangement joins TRBV4-3 to TRBJ1-2; 7 nucleotides agree with TRBD1. Germline-derived CDR1 and CDR2 are LGHNA and YSLEER. V shed 4 bases, J shed 7 bases, and the junction held 9 bases outside the gene matches. The CDR3 totals 14 residues. CDR3 protein: CASSRDGTAAGYTF. The CDR3 DNA sequence: TGCGCCAGCAGCCGGGACGGGACAGCCGCTGGCTACACCTTC.